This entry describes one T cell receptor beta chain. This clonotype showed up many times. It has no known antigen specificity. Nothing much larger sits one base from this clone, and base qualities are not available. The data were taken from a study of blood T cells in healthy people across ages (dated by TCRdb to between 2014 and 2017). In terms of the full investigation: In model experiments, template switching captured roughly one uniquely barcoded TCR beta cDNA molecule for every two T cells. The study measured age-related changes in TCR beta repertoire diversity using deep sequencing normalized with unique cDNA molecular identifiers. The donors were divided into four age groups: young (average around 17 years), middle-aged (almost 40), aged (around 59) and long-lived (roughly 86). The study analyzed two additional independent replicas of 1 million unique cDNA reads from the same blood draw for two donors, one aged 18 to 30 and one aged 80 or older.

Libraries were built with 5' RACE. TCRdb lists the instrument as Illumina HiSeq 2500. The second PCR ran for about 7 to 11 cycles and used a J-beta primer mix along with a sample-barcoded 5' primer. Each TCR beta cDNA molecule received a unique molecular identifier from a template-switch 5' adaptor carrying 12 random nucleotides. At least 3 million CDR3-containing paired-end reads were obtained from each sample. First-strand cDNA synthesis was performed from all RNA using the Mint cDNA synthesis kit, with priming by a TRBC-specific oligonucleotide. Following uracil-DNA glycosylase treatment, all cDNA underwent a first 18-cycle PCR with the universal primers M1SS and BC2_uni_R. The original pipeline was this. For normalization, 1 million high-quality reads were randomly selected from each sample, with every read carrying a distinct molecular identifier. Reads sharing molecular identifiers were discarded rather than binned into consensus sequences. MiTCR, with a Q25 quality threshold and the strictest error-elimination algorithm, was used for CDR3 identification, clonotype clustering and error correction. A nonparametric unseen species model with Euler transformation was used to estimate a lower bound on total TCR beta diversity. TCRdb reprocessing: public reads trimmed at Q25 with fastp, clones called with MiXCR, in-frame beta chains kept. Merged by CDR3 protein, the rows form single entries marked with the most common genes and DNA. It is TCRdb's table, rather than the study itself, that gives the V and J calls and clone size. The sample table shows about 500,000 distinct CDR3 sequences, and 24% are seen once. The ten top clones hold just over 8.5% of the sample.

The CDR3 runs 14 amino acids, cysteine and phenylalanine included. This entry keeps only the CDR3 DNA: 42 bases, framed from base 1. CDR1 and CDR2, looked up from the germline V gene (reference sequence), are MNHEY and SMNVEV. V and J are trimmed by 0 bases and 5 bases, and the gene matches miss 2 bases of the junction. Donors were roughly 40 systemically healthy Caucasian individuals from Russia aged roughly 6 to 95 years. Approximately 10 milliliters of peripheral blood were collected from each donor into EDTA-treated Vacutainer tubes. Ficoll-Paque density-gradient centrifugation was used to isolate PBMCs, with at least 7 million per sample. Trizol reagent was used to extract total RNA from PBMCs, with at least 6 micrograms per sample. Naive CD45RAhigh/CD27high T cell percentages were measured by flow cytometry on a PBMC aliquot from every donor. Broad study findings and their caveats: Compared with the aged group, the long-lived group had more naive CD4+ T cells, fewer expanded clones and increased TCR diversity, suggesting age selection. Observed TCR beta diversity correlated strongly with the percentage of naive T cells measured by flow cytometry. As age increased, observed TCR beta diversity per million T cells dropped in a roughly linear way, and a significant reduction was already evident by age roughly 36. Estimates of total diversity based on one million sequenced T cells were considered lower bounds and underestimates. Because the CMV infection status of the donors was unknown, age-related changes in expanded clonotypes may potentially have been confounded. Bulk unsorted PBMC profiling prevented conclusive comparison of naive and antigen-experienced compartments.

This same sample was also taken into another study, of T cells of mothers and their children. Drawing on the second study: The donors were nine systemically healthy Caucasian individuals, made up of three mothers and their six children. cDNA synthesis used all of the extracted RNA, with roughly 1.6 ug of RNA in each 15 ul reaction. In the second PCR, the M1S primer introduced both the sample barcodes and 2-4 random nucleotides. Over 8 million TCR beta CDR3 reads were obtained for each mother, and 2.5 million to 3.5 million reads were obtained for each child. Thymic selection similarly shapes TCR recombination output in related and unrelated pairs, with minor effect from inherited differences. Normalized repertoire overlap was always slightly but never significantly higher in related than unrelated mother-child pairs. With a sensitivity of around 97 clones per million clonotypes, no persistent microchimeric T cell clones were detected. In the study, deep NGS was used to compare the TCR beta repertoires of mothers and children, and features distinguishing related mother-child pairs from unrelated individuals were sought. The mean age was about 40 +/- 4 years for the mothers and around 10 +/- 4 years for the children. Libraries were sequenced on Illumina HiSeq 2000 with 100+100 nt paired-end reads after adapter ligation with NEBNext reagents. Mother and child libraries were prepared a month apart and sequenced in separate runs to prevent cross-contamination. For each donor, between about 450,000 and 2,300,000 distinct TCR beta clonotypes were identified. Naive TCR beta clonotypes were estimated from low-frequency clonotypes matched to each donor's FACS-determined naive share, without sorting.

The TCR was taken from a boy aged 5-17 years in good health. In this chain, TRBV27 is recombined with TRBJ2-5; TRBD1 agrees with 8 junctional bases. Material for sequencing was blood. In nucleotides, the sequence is TGTGCCAGCAGTTTATCTAACAGGGGGGAGACCCAGTACTTC. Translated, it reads CASSLSNRGETQYF.